This T cell receptor beta chain originates from a study of neurological immune-mediated disorders. Trimming shortened V by 4 bases and J by 7 bases, and 13 bases separated the two germline ends. Germline V gene lookup returns CDR1 LGHDT and CDR2 YNNKEL (reference sequence). CDR3 length: 13 residues. Broader study findings: HTLV-1-associated myelopathy showed the most TCR clonal expansion; multiple sclerosis the least, below healthy controls.

With 10-nucleotide random UMIs included, cDNA was synthesized by 5'RACE. MiXCR, applied by TCRdb to the 5' RACE reads, yields one record per CDR3 protein. The repertoire has around 60,000 distinct CDR3 sequences, about 3.3% of them found once; the top ten carry about 7%. Notes on this clonotype: What it binds is not known.

The specimen sequenced was PBMCs. The rearrangement uses TRBV3-1 and TRBJ1-2; no clear D. This clonotype was sampled from a woman aged 55-69 years with multiple sclerosis. CDR3 amino acids: CASSRWRESGYTF. The CDR3 DNA reads as TGTGCCAGCAGCCGGTGGCGGGAGTCTGGCTACACCTTC.